This TCR beta chain was found in a study of T cell repertoires in cytomegalovirus infection. Turning to the study itself: Peptides in the study included HLA-C-restricted and HLA-B-restricted CMV epitopes. Indicated by public TCR beta signatures were CMV infection and matching HLA type. Study outcomes and limitations: CMV-specific TCR beta clonotypes restricted by HLA-C were the ones dominating the ex vivo response. Cumulative frequency of public TCR beta families picked out carriers of CMV plus the relevant HLA.

Of note for this clonotype: Its antigen is as yet unknown.

Between the trimmed V and J ends, which lost 2 bases and 8 bases, there was a span of 12 bases. This CDR3 has 13 residues. Germline V gene sequence: CDR1 SGHAT, CDR2 FQNNGV. TCRdb re-derived calls from the reads in MiXCR, one entry per CDR3 protein. The top ten clones hold around an eighth of a sample with 900,000 to 950,000 distinct CDR3 sequences, roughly a third of them seen once. The TCR sequence derives from a human donor in good health (CMV status not recorded). Some clones in this sample may be carry-over from other donors' samples. The V call is TRBV11-2, the J call TRBJ1-2; D unclear. This specimen was cultured CD8+ T cells from PBMCs, taken from culture after CMV antigen stimulation. CDR3 nucleotide sequence: TGTGCCAGCAGCTTAAATGGGGTGAGCGGCTACACCTTC. Encoded protein: CASSLNGVSGYTF. The entire variable domain, with the rest obtained from reference TRBV11-2 and TRBJ1-2, is as follows: EAGVAQSPRYKIIEKRQSVAFWCNPISGHATLYWYQQILGQGPKLLIQFQNNGVVDDSQLPKDRFSAERLKGVDSTLKIQPAKLEDSAVYLCASSLNGVSGYTFGSGTRLTVV.